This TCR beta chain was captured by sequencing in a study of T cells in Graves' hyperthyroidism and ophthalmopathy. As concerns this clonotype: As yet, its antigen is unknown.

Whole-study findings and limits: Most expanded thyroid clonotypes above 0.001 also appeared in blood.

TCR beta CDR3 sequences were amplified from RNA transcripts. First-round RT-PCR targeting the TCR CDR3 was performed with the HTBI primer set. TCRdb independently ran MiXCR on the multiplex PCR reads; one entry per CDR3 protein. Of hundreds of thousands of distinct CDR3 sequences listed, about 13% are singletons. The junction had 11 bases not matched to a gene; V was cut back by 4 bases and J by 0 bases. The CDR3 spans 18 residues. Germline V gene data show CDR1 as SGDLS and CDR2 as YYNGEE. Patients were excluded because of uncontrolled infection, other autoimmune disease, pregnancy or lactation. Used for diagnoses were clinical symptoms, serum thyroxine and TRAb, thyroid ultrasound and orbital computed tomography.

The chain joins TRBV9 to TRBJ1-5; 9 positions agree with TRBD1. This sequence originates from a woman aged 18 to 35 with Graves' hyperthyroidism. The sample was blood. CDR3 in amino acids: CASSPEGQGPYSNQPQHF. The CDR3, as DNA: TGTGCCAGCAGCCCCGAGGGACAGGGACCCTATAGCAATCAGCCCCAGCATTTT.